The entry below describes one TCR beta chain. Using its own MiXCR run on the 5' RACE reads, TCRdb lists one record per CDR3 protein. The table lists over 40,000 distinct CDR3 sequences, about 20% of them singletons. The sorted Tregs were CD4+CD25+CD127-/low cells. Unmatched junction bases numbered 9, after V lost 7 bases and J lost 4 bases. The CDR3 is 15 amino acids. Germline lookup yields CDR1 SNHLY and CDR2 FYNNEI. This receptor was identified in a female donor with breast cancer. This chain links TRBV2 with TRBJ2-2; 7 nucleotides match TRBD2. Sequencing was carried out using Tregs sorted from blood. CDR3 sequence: CASTRSREPTGELFF. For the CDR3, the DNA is TGTGCCAGCACAAGGTCGCGGGAGCCCACCGGGGAGCTGTTTTTT.